The TCR beta chain under discussion was sequenced for a study of vaccination effects on CD4 cells after COVID-19. Notes on the study in general: Most post-vaccine spike-reactive clones in convalescents were new, not infection-derived. Early post-infection timepoints were absent, and convalescent patients were few.

Expansion of antigen-specific CD4+ T cells with viral peptide pools was carried out by the ViraFEST assay before sequencing. Culture proceeded for more than nine days, and CD4+ T cells were then isolated. The person had PCR-confirmed SARS-CoV-2 infection between March and December 2020. In culture with approximately 10 IU/ml IL-2 and roughly 9.7 ug/ml peptides, PBMC were grown at two million per well. Researchers swapped half the medium for IL-2 medium on both days 3 and 7. Sequencing was performed with immunoSEQ multiplex PCR; in TCRdb, only in-frame clones are kept and a portion is missing. The sample yields roughly 45,000 clones, 65% to 70% seen once. On this clone: Its specificity is not known.

The receptor was isolated from a human donor who had a prior SARS-CoV-2 infection. Sequenced material: CD4+ T cells from PBMCs cultured with a peptide pool, taken before COVID-19 vaccination.

In nucleotides, the CDR3 is TGTGCCAGCAGTTACTCAGGGGACACACTAAATACGCAGTATTTT. Protein: CASSYSGDTLNTQYF. The chain employs TRBV6-5 and TRBJ2-3, with D perhaps TRBD1 (6 bases). CDR1 is MNHEY and CDR2 is SVGAGI in the germline V gene. V dropped 0 bases and J dropped 7 bases, with 14 bases sitting between them. The CDR3 has 15 residues.